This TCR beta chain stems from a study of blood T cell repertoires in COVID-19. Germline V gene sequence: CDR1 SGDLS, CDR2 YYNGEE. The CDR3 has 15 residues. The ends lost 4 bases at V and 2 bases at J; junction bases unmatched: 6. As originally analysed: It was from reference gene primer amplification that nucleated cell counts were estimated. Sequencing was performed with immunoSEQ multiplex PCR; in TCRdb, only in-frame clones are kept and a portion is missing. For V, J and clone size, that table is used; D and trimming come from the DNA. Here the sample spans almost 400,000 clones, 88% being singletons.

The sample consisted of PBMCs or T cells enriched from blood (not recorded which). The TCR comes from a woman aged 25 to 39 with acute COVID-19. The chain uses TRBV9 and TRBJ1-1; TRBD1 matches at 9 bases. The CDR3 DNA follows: TGTGCCAGCAGCCCAATGGGACAGGGTAACACTGAAGCTTTCTTT. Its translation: CASSPMGQGNTEAFF.